This TCR beta chain was identified in a study of CD8+CD57+ T cells in acquired aplastic anemia. Trimming left V 5 bases short and J 5 bases short, with 19 bases between. Germline loops: CDR1 PRHDT, CDR2 FYEKMQ (reference sequence). CDR3 length: 15 amino acids. According to the study, genomic DNA was the template for TCR beta VDJ and CDR3 profiling. From the reads, TCRdb called clonotypes with MiXCR, one entry per CDR3 protein. The table lists roughly 200,000 distinct CDR3 sequences, around 63% of them singletons. Turning to this clonotype: As yet, its antigen is unknown.

Study-wide findings and caveats: Found in both controls and patients were around 30 CD8+ CDR3 sequences.

Source material: sorted CD4+, CD8+, or CD8+CD57+ T cells (not recorded which) from PBMCs. This TCR came from a human donor in good health. The V call is TRBV13, the J call TRBJ2-7; D tentatively fits TRBD1 or TRBD2 (6 bases each). CDR3 coding DNA: TGTGCCAGCAGCCCGGACGGTGGGGGGCGCGACGAGCAGTACTTC. Protein product: CASSPDGGGRDEQYF.